Presented here are 2 T cell receptor beta chains from one specimen sequenced in a study of cytomegalovirus exposure and HLA in healthy donors. PCR primers comprised 60 Vbeta and 13 Jbeta primers. Sequencing used immunoSEQ multiplex PCR; TCRdb keeps in-frame clones, though not all of them. The data contain 100,000 to 150,000 clones, around 83% of them singletons. The material sequenced was PBMCs. These receptors were collected from a man aged 50-59 years in good health and CMV-seronegative.

The chain links TRBV29-1 to TRBJ2-7; 7 positions agree with TRBD2. The CDR3 spans 14 residues. Germline V gene lookup returns CDR1 SQVTM and CDR2 ANQGSEA. Unmatched junction bases numbered 15, after V lost 7 bases and J lost 6 bases. This CDR3 is CSALAAGRAGEQYF. Here the CDR3 DNA reads TGCAGCGCCCTGGCGGCGGGGAGGGCTGGCGAGCAGTACTTC.

The chain joins TRBV5-8 to TRBJ1-2; 12 bases map to TRBD1. The CDR3 length is 15 residues. After removal of 3 bases from V and 7 bases from J, the junction contained 7 bases not matched to a gene. CDR1 SGHTS and CDR2 YDEGEE come from the germline V gene. This CDR3 reads CASSWGQGAFGGYTF. CDR3 bases: TGTGCCAGCAGCTGGGGACAGGGGGCTTTTGGTGGCTACACCTTC.